What follows describes a single TCR beta chain. The germline V gene has CDR1 SGHTA and CDR2 FQGNSA. After removal of 5 bases from V and 13 bases from J, the junction contained 11 bases not matched to a gene. This CDR3 comprises 13 residues. It was with 60 Vbeta and 13 Jbeta primers that the PCR ran. Profiling relied on immunoSEQ multiplex PCR, and the TCRdb table lists in-frame clones only, not all of them. The data show approximately 70,000 clones, around 78% seen once. This entry comes from a study of cytomegalovirus exposure and HLA in healthy donors. Sequenced sample: PBMCs. The chain combines TRBV7-2 with TRBJ1-5; 7 positions match TRBD1. This clonotype originated in a man aged 45-65 years in good health and CMV-seronegative. The CDR3 DNA reads as TGTGCCAGCAGCCTTAAAACAGGGGCGGATCAGCATTTT. Translation: CASSLKTGADQHF. Complete variable domain (other parts from reference TRBV7-2 and TRBJ1-5): GAGVSQSPSNKVTEKGKDVELRCDPISGHTALYWYRQSLGQGLEFLIYFQGNSAPDKSGLPSDRFSAERTGGSVSTLTIQRTQQEDSAVYLCASSLKTGADQHFGDGTRLSIL.